The clone carrying this T cell receptor beta chain was observed a single time. The antigen remains unidentified. In the sorted-subset replicate PCRs, approximately 200 ng DNA, 25,000 to 35,000 T cell genomes, was used. TCRdb keeps only in-frame clones here, not all; method: immunoSEQ multiplex PCR. The table records 750,000 to 1,000,000 clones, nearly 95% of them present only once. J lost 7 bases, V lost 1 base, and 2 bases had no gene match. Germline values: CDR1 LNHNV, CDR2 YYDKDF (reference sequence). This CDR3 has 14 residues. In the naive CD8 group, cells lacked CD45RO and were positively selected for CCR7, so terminally differentiated effector memory CD45RA+ cells were left out. These data belong to a study of shared clonotypes between healthy human individuals. Study-level findings and limits: Naive subsets usually exceeded memory subsets in estimated richness. Non-shared clonotypes were found to have lower generation probabilities than the clonotypes that were shared by all four of the sorted-subset donors.

Sequences were obtained from naive CD8+ T cells sorted from blood. This TCR was sampled from a man aged 30-40 years in good health. The chain has TRBV15 and TRBJ2-7; TRBD2 agrees at 12 bases. In DNA, the CDR3 is TGTGCCACCAGCAGAGCGACTAGCGGGAGTGAGCAGTACTTC. This translates into CATSRATSGSEQYF.